This entry is about one TCR beta chain. What it binds is unknown. CDR1 and CDR2 from the germline V gene are SGHTA and FQGNSA. This CDR3 spans 16 amino acids. V was pared by 2 bases and J by 6 bases, with 9 bases of the junction left unmatched. The PCR ran on 60 Vbeta and 13 Jbeta primers. Here immunoSEQ multiplex PCR was the method, and the copy in TCRdb shows in-frame clones only, minus some. The sample gives under 200,000 clones, less than 90% of which show up once; 1.5% to 2.5% is in the top ten. This specimen comes from a study of cytomegalovirus exposure and HLA in healthy donors. About the research overall: The study's early data release held roughly 91 million unique TCRs from HLA-typed donors.

Whole-study results and caveats: Common viral pathogens seemed, in a later analysis, to connect with several of the most significant clusters. For presence/absence analyses, sequencing depth was assumed to be roughly uniform across donors. Earlier findings revealed that most TCR beta V segments proved productive either about 90% or about 30% of the time.

The receptor's source is a man aged 18 to 29 in good health and CMV-seronegative. The chain is built from TRBV7-2 and TRBJ1-5; 8 nucleotides match TRBD1. Sequenced: PBMCs. CDR3 DNA: TGTGCCAGCAGCTTAACGGACAGGGTAGTAGCTCAGCCCCAGCATTTT. The encoded protein is CASSLTDRVVAQPQHF.